Detailed here is one T cell receptor beta chain. As yet, its antigen is unknown. This PCR relied on a set of 60 Vbeta primers and 13 Jbeta primers. How the authors handled the data: In a later analysis, about 12 million of approximately 81 million unique beta chains occurred in at least two donors. The method was immunoSEQ multiplex PCR; TCRdb's version includes in-frame clones alone and lacks a portion of them. From that table come the V and J calls and clone size; the DNA was used to work out D and trimming. The sample consists of fewer than 100,000 clones, 78% of them appearing once. The data originate from a study of cytomegalovirus exposure and HLA in healthy donors. In the study overall: Unique TCRs numbering around 80 million, obtained from HLA-typed donors, made up an early data release. Findings and limits, study-wide: Altogether, 170 or so TCR beta chains were recorded as cytomegalovirus-associated.

Healthy bone marrow donors supplied every sample. The CDR3 extends over 18 amino acids. Trimming removed 8 bases from V and 2 bases from J; junction bases left unmatched: 8. Germline assignment: CDR1 ENHRY and CDR2 SYGVKD. This sequence joins TRBV10-3 and TRBJ2-6; TRBD2 matches 14 bases. What was sequenced was PBMCs. This sequence was found in a woman in her thirties or forties in good health and CMV-seropositive. Written as DNA, the CDR3 is TGTGCCATCTCCGGGACTAGCGGGAGATCGGCTGGGGCCAACGTCCTGACTTTC. Translated: CAISGTSGRSAGANVLTF.